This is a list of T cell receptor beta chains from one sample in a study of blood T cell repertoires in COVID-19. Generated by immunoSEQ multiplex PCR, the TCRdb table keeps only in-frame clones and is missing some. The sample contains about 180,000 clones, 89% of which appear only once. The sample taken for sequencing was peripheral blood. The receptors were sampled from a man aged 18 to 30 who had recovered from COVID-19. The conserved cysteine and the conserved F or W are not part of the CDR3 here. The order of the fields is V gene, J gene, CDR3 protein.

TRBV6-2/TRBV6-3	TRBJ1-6	ASSSQGDDSPLH
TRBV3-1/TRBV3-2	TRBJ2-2	ASSQDRSGSSPGELF
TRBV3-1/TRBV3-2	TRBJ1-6	ASRKGDGRGNSPLH
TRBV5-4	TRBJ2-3	ASSFKREASTDTQY
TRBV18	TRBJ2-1	ASSPGRVINEQF
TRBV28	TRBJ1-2	ASKNQGAPDYGYT
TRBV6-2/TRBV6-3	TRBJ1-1	ASSLDSVVTEAF
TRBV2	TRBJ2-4	ATVSGSGGNIQY
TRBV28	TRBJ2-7	ASSFHGGRTGGYEQY
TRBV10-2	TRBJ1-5	ASSESLLGNQPQH
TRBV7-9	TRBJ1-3	AGSPGQSSGNTIY
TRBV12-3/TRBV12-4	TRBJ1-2	ASLRQGSFSYT
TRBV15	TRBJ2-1	ATSRGGTASSYNEQF
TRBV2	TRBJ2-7	ASSEVRGQSLEQY
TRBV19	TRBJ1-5	ASTSHRGGGNQPQH
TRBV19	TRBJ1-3	ASKTPGWAGNTIY
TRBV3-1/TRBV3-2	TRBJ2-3	ASSQEVPQRGYTDTQY
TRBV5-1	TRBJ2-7	ASSLVGTSGSDEQY
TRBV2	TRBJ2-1	ASRKPGLAGGSSYNEQF
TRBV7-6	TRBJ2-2	ASRSQGNANTGELF
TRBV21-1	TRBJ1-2	ASSKVRGRDGYT
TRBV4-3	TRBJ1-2	ASSQDRTPYLYGYT
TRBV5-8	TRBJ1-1	ASSFPGGPEAF
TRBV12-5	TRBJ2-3	ASGAGWGTDTQY
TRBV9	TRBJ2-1	ASSGSGYNEQF
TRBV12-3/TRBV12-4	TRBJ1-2	ASSFEGAGYT
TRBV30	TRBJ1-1	ASQQGSDTEAF
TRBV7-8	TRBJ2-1	ASSRSQGDLLYNEQF
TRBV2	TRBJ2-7	ASSEAGQGVGEQY
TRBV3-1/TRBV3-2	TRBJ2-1	ASSQSTGVIRYNEQF
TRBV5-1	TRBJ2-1	ASRPSAGHEQF
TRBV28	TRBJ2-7	ASSLGGTLSYEQY
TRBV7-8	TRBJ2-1	ASSWDSSYNEQF
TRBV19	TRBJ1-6	ASSKGLSAYNSPLH
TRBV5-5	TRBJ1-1	ASSKTGNTEAF
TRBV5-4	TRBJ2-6	ASSQGRDRGLGANVLT
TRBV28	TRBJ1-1	ASAGEAF
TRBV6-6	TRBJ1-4	ASSHGSEKLF
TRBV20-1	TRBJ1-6	SAQQGSPLH
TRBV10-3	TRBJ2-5	ATRTSGGPLRTQY
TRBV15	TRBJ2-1	ATSRGPGGSSGRDEQF
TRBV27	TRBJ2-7	ASSFRLAGGGSYEQY
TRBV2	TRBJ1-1	ASSSQGSGTEAF
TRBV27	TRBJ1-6	ASRLDGRNSPLH
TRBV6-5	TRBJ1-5	ASGWQPLSGQPQH
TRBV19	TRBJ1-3	ASIQGSSGNTIY
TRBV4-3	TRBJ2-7	ASSQDHASYEQY
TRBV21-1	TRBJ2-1	ASSKKGARYNEQF
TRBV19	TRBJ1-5	ASSIGGSNQPQH
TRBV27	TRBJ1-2	ASSSRGREGYT